Here is one T cell receptor beta chain with its context. Its antigen is unknown. Sequencing targeted expressed TCRB transcripts, as all isolated RNA had been reverse transcribed. Sequencing was performed with immunoSEQ multiplex PCR; in TCRdb, only in-frame clones are kept and a portion is missing. The sample consists of over 200,000 clones, roughly a tenth of them appearing once. Losses at the gene ends were 3 bases for V and 7 bases for J; bases not matched to a gene: 7. The CDR3 consists of 15 residues. Germline V gene sequence: CDR1 MGHRA, CDR2 YSYEKL. Central memory, naive, regulatory and stem cell-like memory CD4+ cells were sorted by CD45RO/CCR7/CD25/CD127/CD95/CD27. The data originate from a study of beta chain features in type 1 diabetes. Study-level results: For Type 1 diabetes patients, all four CD4+ subsets carried TCRB CDR3s that were moderately but significantly shorter.

The sequencing sample was made of naive CD4+ T cells from blood. The TCR was taken from a man aged 25 to 40 with type 1 diabetes. This chain connects TRBV4-1 to TRBJ1-4, with 8 bases matching TRBD1. CDR3 nucleotides: TGCGCCAGCAGCCAGCGGACAGGGCTTGGTGAAAAACTGTTTTTT. Amino acids: CASSQRTGLGEKLFF.